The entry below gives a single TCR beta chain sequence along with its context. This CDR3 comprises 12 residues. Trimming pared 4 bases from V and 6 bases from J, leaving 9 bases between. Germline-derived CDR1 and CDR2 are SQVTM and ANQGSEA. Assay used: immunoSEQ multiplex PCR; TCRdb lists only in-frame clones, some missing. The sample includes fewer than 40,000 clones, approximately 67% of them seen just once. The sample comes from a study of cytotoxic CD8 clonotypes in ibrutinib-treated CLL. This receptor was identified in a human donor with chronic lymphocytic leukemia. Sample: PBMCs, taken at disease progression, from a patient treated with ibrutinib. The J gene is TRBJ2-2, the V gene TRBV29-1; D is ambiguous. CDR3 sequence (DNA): TGCAGCGTTGTCCGCAGTGCCGGGGAGCTGTTTTTT. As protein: CSVVRSAGELFF.